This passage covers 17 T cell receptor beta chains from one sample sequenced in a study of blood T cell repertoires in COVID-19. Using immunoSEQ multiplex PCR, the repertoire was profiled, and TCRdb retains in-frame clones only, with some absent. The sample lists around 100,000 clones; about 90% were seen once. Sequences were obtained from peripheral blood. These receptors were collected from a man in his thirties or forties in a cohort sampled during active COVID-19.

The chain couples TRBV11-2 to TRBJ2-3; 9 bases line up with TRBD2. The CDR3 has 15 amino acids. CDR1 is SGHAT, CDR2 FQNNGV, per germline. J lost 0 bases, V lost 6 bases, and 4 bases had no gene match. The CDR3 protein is CASRTSGPSTDTQYF. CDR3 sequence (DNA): TGTGCCAGCAGGACTAGCGGCCCTAGCACAGATACGCAGTATTTT.

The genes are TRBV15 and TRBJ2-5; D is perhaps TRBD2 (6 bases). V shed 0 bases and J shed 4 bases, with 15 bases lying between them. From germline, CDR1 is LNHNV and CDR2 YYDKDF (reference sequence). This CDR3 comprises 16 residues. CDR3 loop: CATSRDRIRGSETQYF. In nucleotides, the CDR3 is TGTGCCACCAGCAGAGATCGGATTCGGGGGTCAGAGACCCAGTACTTC.

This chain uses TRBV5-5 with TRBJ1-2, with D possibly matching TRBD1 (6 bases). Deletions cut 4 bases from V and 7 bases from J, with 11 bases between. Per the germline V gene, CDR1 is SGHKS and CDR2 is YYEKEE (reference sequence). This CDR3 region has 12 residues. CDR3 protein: CASSLDRSGYTF. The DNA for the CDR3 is TGTGCCAGCAGCCTCGACAGGTCTGGCTACACCTTC.

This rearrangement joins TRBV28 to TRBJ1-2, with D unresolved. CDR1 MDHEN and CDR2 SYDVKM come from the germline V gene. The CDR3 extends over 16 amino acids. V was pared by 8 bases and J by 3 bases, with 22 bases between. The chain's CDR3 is CASVELPGKADYGYTF. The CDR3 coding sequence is TGTGCCAGCGTAGAGTTACCGGGGAAAGCCGACTATGGCTACACCTTC.

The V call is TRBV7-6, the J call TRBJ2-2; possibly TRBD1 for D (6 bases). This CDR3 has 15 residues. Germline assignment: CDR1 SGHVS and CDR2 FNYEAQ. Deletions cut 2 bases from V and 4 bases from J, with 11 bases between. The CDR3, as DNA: TGTGCCAGCAGCTTAAGGCTGGGGGCCACCGGGGAGCTGTTTTTT. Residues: CASSLRLGATGELFF.

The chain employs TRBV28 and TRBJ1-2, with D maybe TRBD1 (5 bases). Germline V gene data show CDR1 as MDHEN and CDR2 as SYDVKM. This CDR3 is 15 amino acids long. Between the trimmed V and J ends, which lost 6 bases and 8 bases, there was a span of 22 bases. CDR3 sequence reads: CASRQGSGGGKGYTF. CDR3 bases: TGTGCCAGCAGGCAGGGATCGGGAGGCGGTAAGGGCTACACCTTC.

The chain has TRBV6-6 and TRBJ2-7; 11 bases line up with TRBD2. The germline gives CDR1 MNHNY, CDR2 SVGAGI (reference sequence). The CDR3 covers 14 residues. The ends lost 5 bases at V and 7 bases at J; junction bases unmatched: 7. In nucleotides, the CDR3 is TGTGCCAGCAGTAAACTAGCGGGGGAGGGGGAGCAGTACTTC. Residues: CASSKLAGEGEQYF.

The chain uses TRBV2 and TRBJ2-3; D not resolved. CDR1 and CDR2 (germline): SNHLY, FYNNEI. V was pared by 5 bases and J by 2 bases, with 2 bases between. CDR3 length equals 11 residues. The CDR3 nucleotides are TGTGCCAGCAGTCTCACAGATACGCAGTATTTT. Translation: CASSLTDTQYF.

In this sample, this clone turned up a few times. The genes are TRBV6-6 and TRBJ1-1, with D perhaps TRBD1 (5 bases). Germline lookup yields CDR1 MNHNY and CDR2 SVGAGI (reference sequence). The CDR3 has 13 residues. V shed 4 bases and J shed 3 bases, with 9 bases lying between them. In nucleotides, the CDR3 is TGTGCCAGCAGTTTGACAGAAGACACTGAAGCTTTCTTT. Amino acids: CASSLTEDTEAFF.

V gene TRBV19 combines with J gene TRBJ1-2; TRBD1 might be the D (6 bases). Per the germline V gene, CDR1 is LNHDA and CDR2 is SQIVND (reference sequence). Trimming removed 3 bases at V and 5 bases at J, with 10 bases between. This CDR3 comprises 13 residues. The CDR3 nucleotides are TGTGCCAGTAGTATTTCAGGGGAATATGGCTACACCTTC. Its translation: CASSISGEYGYTF. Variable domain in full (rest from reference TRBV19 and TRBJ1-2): DGGITQSPKYLFRKEGQNVTLSCEQNLNHDAMYWYRQDPGQGLRLIYYSQIVNDFQKGDIAEGYSVSREKKESFPLTVTSAQKNPTAFYLCASSISGEYGYTFGSGTRLTVV.

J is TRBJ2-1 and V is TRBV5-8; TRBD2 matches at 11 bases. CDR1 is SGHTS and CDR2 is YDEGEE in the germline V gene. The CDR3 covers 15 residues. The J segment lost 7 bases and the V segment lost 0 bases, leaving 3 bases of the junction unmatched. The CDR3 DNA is TGTGCCAGCAGCTTGGAACTAGCGGGGGTGAATGAGCAGTTCTTC. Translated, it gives CASSLELAGVNEQFF.

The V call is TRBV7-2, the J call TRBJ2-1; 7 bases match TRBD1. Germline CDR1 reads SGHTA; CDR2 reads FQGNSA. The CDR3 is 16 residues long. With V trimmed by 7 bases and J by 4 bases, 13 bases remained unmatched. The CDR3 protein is CASTLQPGTEYNEQFF. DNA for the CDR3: TGTGCCAGCACCCTCCAACCCGGGACAGAATACAATGAGCAGTTCTTC. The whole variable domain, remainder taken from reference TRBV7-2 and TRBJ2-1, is GAGVSQSPSNKVTEKGKDVELRCDPISGHTALYWYRQSLGQGLEFLIYFQGNSAPDKSGLPSDRFSAERTGGSVSTLTIQRTQQEDSAVYLCASTLQPGTEYNEQFFGPGTRLTVL.

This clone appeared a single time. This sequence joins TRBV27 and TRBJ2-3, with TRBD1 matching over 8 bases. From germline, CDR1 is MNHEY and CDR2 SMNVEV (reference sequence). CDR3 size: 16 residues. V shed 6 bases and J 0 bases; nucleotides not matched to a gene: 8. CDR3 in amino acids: CASSREDRVSTDTQYF. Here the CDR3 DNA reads TGTGCCAGCAGCCGAGAGGACAGGGTGAGCACAGATACGCAGTATTTT.

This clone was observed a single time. The CDR3 spells CASSLDPRGRSTEAFF. CDR3 in DNA: TGTGCCAGCAGCTTGGATCCGAGGGGGCGTAGCACTGAAGCTTTCTTT. This sequence joins TRBV5-5 and TRBJ1-1; 7 nucleotides line up with TRBD1. The V and J ends lost 0 bases and 4 bases, in that order; junction bases with no gene match: 9. CDR3 length: 16 amino acids. Germline V gives CDR1 SGHKS, CDR2 YYEKEE (reference sequence). The whole variable domain, filled in from reference TRBV5-5 and TRBJ1-1, reads DAGVTQSPTHLIKTRGQQVTLRCSPISGHKSVSWYQQVLGQGPQFIFQYYEKEERGRGNFPDRFSARQFPNYSSELNVNALLLGDSALYLCASSLDPRGRSTEAFFGQGTRLTVV.

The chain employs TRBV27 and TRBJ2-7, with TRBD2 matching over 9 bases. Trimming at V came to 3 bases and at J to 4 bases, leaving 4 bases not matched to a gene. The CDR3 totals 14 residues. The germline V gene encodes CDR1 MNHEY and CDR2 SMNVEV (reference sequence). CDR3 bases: TGTGCCAGCAGTTTTTCTAGCGGGGAATACGAGCAGTACTTC. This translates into CASSFSSGEYEQYF.

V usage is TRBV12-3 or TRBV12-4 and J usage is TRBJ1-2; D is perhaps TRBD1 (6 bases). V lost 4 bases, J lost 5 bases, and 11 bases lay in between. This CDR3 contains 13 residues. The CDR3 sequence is CASSSGTIYGYTF. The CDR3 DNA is TGTGCCAGCAGTTCCGGGACAATTTATGGCTACACCTTC.

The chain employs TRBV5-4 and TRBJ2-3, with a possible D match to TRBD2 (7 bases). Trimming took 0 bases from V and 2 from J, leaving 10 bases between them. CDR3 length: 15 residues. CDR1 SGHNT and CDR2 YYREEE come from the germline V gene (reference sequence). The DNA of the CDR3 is TGTGCCAGCAGCTTGGACGGGGGGCACACAGATACGCAGTATTTT. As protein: CASSLDGGHTDTQYF.